This entry lists 26 T cell receptor beta chains sequenced from one sample in a study of CD8 T cells in Susac syndrome. Random hexamers were used to reverse transcribe an amount of roughly 0.45 to 1 ug RNA. Using its own MiXCR run on the immunoSEQ multiplex PCR reads, TCRdb lists one record per CDR3 protein. The sample carries 75,000 or so distinct CDR3 sequences, around 94% recorded once. The sample taken for sequencing was CD8+ T cells from PBMCs. The receptors shown here come from a human donor with Susac syndrome.

This chain connects TRBV3-1 to TRBJ2-7, with D possibly TRBD2 on 7 matching bases. The germline CDR1 and CDR2 sequences are LGHDT and YNNKEL (reference sequence). This CDR3 is built from 15 residues. Trimming cost V 2 bases and J 3 bases, with 14 bases left between them. CDR3 in amino acids: CASSQFRGAYYEQYF. DNA of the CDR3: TGTGCCAGCAGCCAATTTCGGGGGGCCTACTACGAGCAGTACTTC.

The chain employs TRBV6-5 and TRBJ2-5; D not resolved. CDR3 length equals 13 residues. CDR1 is MNHEY and CDR2 is SVGAGI in the germline V gene. Between the trimmed V and J ends, which lost 5 bases and 8 bases, there was a span of 15 bases. Here the CDR3 reads CASSDGRTLTQYF. CDR3 in DNA: TGTGCCAGCAGTGACGGACGGACGCTTACCCAGTACTTC.

The gene calls are TRBV7-9 and TRBJ1-1; possible D gene TRBD1, 6 bases. Trimming shortened V by 1 base and J by 6 bases, and 12 bases separated the two germline ends. Germline V lookup: CDR1 SEHNR, CDR2 FQNEAQ (reference sequence). This CDR3 has 14 residues. CDR3 amino acids: CASSLDTGTPEAFF. The CDR3 DNA is TGTGCCAGCAGCTTAGATACAGGGACCCCTGAAGCTTTCTTT. The whole variable domain, remainder taken from reference TRBV7-9 and TRBJ1-1, is DTGVSQNPRHKITKRGQNVTFRCDPISEHNRLYWYRQTLGQGPEFLTYFQNEAQLEKSRLLSDRFSAERPKGSFSTLEIQRTEQGDSAMYLCASSLDTGTPEAFFGQGTRLTVV.

This chain uses TRBV3-1 with TRBJ2-1, with TRBD2 identical over 8 bases. Germline values: CDR1 LGHDT, CDR2 YNNKEL (reference sequence). This CDR3 has 16 amino acids. J lost 3 bases, V lost 3 bases, and 7 bases had no gene match. The CDR3 protein is CASSHRGLGDYNEQFF. In DNA, the CDR3 is TGTGCCAGCAGCCATCGGGGACTAGGGGACTACAATGAGCAGTTCTTC.

CDR3 nucleotide sequence: TGTGCCAGCAGTTCACCTATAGCGGGGGGGGAGGAGCAGTTCTTC. Translated: CASSSPIAGGEEQFF. The gene calls are TRBV12-3 or TRBV12-4 and TRBJ2-1, with 11 nucleotides matching TRBD2. CDR3 length: 15 amino acids. The V and J ends lost 4 bases and 10 bases, in that order; junction bases with no gene match: 9.

The chain combines TRBV23-1 with TRBJ2-5; D could derive from TRBD1 or TRBD2 (5 bases each). TRBV23-1 is an open reading frame, and its role is uncertain. V was shortened by 4 bases and J by 4 bases, with 19 bases between the two germline ends. The CDR3 has 16 amino acids. This CDR3 is CASSRPTGPGRETQYF. The DNA of the CDR3 is TGCGCCAGCAGTCGTCCTACGGGGCCCGGACGAGAGACCCAGTACTTC.

The gene calls are TRBV29-1 and TRBJ2-6; possible D gene TRBD1, 5 bases. CDR1 SQVTM and CDR2 ANQGSEA come from the germline V gene. The CDR3 is 15 residues long. Trimming removed 8 bases from V and 2 bases from J, with 16 bases in between. The DNA of the CDR3 is TGCAGCCCCAGGGTCAGGGTGCCTGGGGCCAACGTCCTGACTTTC. The encoded protein is CSPRVRVPGANVLTF.

V is TRBV12-3 or TRBV12-4 and J is TRBJ2-3; 8 bases line up with TRBD1. This CDR3 comprises 14 residues. V was pared by 6 bases and J by 2 bases, with 4 bases of the junction left unmatched. The CDR3 sequence is CASSSTGATDTQYF. The CDR3 DNA is TGTGCCAGCAGCTCGACAGGGGCCACAGATACGCAGTATTTT.

The rearrangement joins TRBV5-1 to TRBJ1-1, with TRBD1 matching over 8 bases. The CDR3 consists of 14 residues. V lost 4 bases and J lost 1; bases outside the gene matches: 3. Germline V gene data show CDR1 as SGHRS and CDR2 as YFSETQ. The CDR3 loop reads CASSQDRANTEAFF. Written as DNA, the CDR3 is TGCGCCAGCAGCCAGGACAGGGCGAACACTGAAGCTTTCTTT.

V gene TRBV6-5 combines with J gene TRBJ2-7, with 8 nucleotides matching TRBD2. V was pared by 5 bases and J by 0 bases, with 3 bases of the junction left unmatched. This CDR3 has 14 amino acids. Germline CDR1 reads MNHEY; CDR2 reads SVGAGI. CDR3 protein: CASSAGGLSYEQYF. CDR3 DNA: TGTGCCAGCAGTGCGGGGGGTCTCTCCTACGAGCAGTACTTC.

The chain uses TRBV7-9 and TRBJ2-1; 11 bases align to TRBD1. Losses at the gene ends were 8 bases for V and 7 bases for J; bases not matched to a gene: 4. CDR1 and CDR2 from the germline V gene are SEHNR and FQNEAQ (reference sequence). CDR3 size: 13 residues. CDR3 amino acids: CASGQGARNEQFF. The DNA of the CDR3 is TGTGCCAGCGGACAGGGGGCGAGGAATGAGCAGTTCTTC.

V is TRBV24-1 and J is TRBJ2-1; 8 bases align to TRBD2. The V segment lost 4 bases and the J segment 7 bases; nucleotides outside the gene matches: 11. The germline V gene encodes CDR1 KGHDR and CDR2 SFDVKD. The CDR3 has 16 amino acids. Here the CDR3 DNA reads TGTGCCACCAGTGACAGGACTAGCAGAATTGGAAATGAGCAGTTCTTC. It yields the protein CATSDRTSRIGNEQFF.

This rearrangement joins TRBV7-9 to TRBJ2-7, with D possibly TRBD2 on 6 matching bases. CDR1 and CDR2 from the germline V gene are SEHNR and FQNEAQ (reference sequence). This CDR3 is 14 amino acids long. V lost 5 bases to trimming and J lost 5 bases, with 16 bases between them. The CDR3 DNA reads TGTGCCAGCAGCCGGTCCGGGAGCTTCGACGAGCAGTACTTC. Its protein product is CASSRSGSFDEQYF.

The chain uses TRBV11-2 and TRBJ2-1; 9 bases agree with TRBD2. The V and J ends lost 5 bases and 15 bases, in that order; junction bases with no gene match: 14. Germline-derived CDR1 and CDR2 are SGHAT and FQNNGV. The CDR3 loop spans 14 amino acids. CDR3 nucleotides: TGTGCCAGCAGCGAAGTAACTAGCGGGCCTTCCGCGTTCTTC. It codes for CASSEVTSGPSAFF.

V usage is TRBV15 and J usage is TRBJ1-5; D perhaps matches TRBD1 (6 bases). Per the germline V gene, CDR1 is LNHNV and CDR2 is YYDKDF (reference sequence). Trimming removed 3 bases from V and 2 bases from J, with 11 bases in between. This CDR3 contains 15 residues. The DNA of the CDR3 is TGTGCCACCAGCAGTTCGGGGGGCGGCAATCAGCCCCAGCATTTT. Translated: CATSSSGGGNQPQHF.

The V call is TRBV12-3 or TRBV12-4, the J call TRBJ2-3; no clear D gene. Trimming shortened V by 3 bases and J by 1 base, and 14 bases separated the two germline ends. The CDR3 totals 16 residues. CDR3 amino acids: CASSFSLPAGTDTQYF. In nucleotides, the CDR3 is TGTGCCAGCAGTTTTTCTCTTCCCGCGGGCACAGATACGCAGTATTTT.

The gene calls are TRBV5-6 and TRBJ1-2; 10 bases agree with TRBD1. The length of the CDR3 is 15 residues. Per the germline V gene, CDR1 is SGHDT and CDR2 is YYEEEE. V shed 0 bases, J shed 2 bases, and the junction held 1 base outside the gene matches. Written as DNA, the CDR3 is TGTGCCAGCAGCTTGGAGGGACAGGGGAACTATGGCTACACCTTC. Its translation: CASSLEGQGNYGYTF.

V is TRBV29-1 and J is TRBJ2-7, with D possibly matching TRBD1 (5 bases). This CDR3 spans 14 amino acids. V shed 6 bases and J shed 6 bases, with 21 bases lying between them. Germline assignment: CDR1 SQVTM and CDR2 ANQGSEA. The CDR3 DNA reads TGCAGCGTAGCCAGGGAAGTCGAAATTGGCGAGCAGTACTTC. Protein sequence: CSVAREVEIGEQYF.

The CDR3 region is CASSQDVEGADEQYF. In DNA, the CDR3 is TGCGCCAGCAGCCAAGATGTAGAGGGGGCGGACGAGCAGTACTTC. V is TRBV4-3 and J is TRBJ2-7; 7 bases fit TRBD1. The CDR3 spans 15 residues. The germline V gene has CDR1 LGHNA and CDR2 YSLEER. With V trimmed by 0 bases and J by 5 bases, 7 bases remained unmatched.

This clonotype was seen once. The rearrangement links TRBV12-3 or TRBV12-4 to TRBJ1-2; 8 bases agree with TRBD1. There are 13 residues in the CDR3. V lost 6 bases and J lost 7; bases outside the gene matches: 7. The CDR3 loop is CASSQGQAAGYTF. CDR3 DNA sequence: TGTGCCAGCAGCCAGGGACAGGCGGCTGGCTACACCTTC.

The chain is built from TRBV5-1 and TRBJ1-2; no clear D. The CDR3 runs 12 residues. V shed 6 bases and J shed 4 bases, with 10 bases lying between them. The germline V gene has CDR1 SGHRS and CDR2 YFSETQ. The CDR3 sequence is CASTLGSYGYTF. CDR3 bases: TGCGCCAGCACTCTCGGGAGCTATGGCTACACCTTC.

The J gene is TRBJ2-3, the V gene TRBV12-3 or TRBV12-4; D unresolved. The CDR3 sequence is 14 residues long. Trimming removed 3 bases from V and 1 base from J, with 8 bases in between. This CDR3 reads CASSFDFRTDTQYF. As DNA, the CDR3 is TGTGCCAGCAGTTTCGATTTTCGCACAGATACGCAGTATTTT.

With respect to this clonotype: At one end the junction does not follow the germline gene, possibly because of a read error. The CDR3 reads CASSLGVGNSPLHF. As DNA, the CDR3 is TGTGCCAGCAGCCTAGGGGTTGGGAATTCACCCCTCCACTTT. V gene TRBV13 combines with J gene TRBJ1-6; tentatively, D is TRBD1 (5 bases). The CDR3 runs 14 residues. In germline, CDR1 is PRHDT, CDR2 FYEKMQ (reference sequence).

V gene TRBV29-1 combines with J gene TRBJ2-7; the D gene is possibly TRBD2 (6 bases). V was cut by 0 bases and J by 6 bases, with 15 bases left in between. The germline V gene has CDR1 SQVTM and CDR2 ANQGSEA. This CDR3 contains 14 residues. CDR3 in DNA: TGCAGCGTTGAAGAGGAAGTGGGGGGTAGCGAGCAGTACTTC. Protein product: CSVEEEVGGSEQYF.

The rearrangement links TRBV27 to TRBJ1-2, with D possibly being TRBD1 (5 bases). Trimming removed 3 bases at V and 4 bases at J, with 12 bases between. Germline-derived CDR1 and CDR2 are MNHEY and SMNVEV (reference sequence). CDR3 size: 14 residues. CDR3 loop: CASSFLGVGYGYTF. As DNA, the CDR3 is TGTGCCAGCAGTTTTCTGGGGGTTGGCTATGGCTACACCTTC.

The V gene is TRBV7-6, the J gene TRBJ2-3; D is possibly TRBD2 (6 bases). The length of the CDR3 is 18 residues. V was clipped by 5 bases and J by 3 bases, with 24 bases between them. The germline V gene has CDR1 SGHVS and CDR2 FNYEAQ. The CDR3 nucleotides read TGTGCCAGCAGCCCCCGTTTAGGGGTTTTAAGCGGGACAGATACGCAGTATTTT. Its translation is CASSPRLGVLSGTDTQYF.